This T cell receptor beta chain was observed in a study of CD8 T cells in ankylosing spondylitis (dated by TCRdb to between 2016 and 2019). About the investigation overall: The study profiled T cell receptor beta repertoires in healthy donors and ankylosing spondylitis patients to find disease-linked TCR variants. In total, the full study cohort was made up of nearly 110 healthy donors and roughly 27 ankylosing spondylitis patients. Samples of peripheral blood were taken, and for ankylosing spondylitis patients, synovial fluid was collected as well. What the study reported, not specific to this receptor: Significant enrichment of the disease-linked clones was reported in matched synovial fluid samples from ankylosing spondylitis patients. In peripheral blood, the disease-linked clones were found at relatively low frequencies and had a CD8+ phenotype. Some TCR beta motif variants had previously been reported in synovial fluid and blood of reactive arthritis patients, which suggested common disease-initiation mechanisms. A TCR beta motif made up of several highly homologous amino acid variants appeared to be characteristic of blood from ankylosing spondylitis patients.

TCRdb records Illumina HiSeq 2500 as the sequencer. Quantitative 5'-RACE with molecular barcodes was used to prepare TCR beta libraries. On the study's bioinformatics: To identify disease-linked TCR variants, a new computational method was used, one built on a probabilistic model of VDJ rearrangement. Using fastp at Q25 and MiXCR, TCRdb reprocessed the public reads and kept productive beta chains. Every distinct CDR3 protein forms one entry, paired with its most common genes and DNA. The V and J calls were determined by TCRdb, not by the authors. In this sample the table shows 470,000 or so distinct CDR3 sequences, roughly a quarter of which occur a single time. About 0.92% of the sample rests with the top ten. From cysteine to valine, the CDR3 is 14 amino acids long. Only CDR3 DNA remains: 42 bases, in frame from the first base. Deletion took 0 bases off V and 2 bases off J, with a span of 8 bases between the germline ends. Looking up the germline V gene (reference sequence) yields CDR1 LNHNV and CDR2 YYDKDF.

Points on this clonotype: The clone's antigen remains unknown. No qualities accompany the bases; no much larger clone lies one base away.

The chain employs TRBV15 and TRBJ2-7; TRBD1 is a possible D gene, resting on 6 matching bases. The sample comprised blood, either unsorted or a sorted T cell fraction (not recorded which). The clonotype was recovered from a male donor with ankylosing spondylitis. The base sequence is TGTGCCACCAGCAGAGACAGGGGTCCCTACGAGCAGTACGTC. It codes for CATSRDRGPYEQYV.